These T cell receptor beta chains were read from a single sample in a study of shared clonotypes between healthy human individuals. Sequencing used immunoSEQ multiplex PCR; TCRdb keeps in-frame clones, though not all of them. The sample has around 1.5 million clones, 95% to 99% seen once. Sequencing used naive CD4+ T cells sorted from blood. The origin of the receptors is a man aged 30 to 45 in good health. Both conserved end residues are part of each CDR3. The D gene is left open where the match is weak. Size is omitted from some rows. Given values are once, few, many or a class for expanded clones.

cdr3_nt,cdr3_aa,j_call,v_call,d_call,clone_size
TGTGCCAGCAGCCAGGGTGGCAGGGGGCGAAAAACGTCCTACAATGAGCAGTTCTTC,CASSQGGRGRKTSYNEQFF,TRBJ2-1,TRBV14,TRBD1,.
TGTGCCAGCAGCTTAACAGCCTCGGGACTAGCGACGGCCGGGGAGCTGTTTTTT,CASSLTASGLATAGELFF,TRBJ2-2,TRBV7-2,TRBD2,.
TGTGCCAGCAGCGTGGACAGGGGGCCCACTGAAGCTTTCTTT,CASSVDRGPTEAFF,TRBJ1-1,TRBV5-4,TRBD1,.
TGTGCCAGCAGCGTAAAAGAGACCCAGTACTTC,CASSVKETQYF,TRBJ2-5,TRBV2,.,.
TGTGCCAGCAGCCGGGAATTGAACACTGAAGCTTTCTTT,CASSRELNTEAFF,TRBJ1-1,TRBV2,.,.
TGTGCCAGTAGTCCAAGACTAGCGGGGAGATACGAGCAGTACTTC,CASSPRLAGRYEQYF,TRBJ2-7,TRBV19,TRBD2,.
TGTGCCAGCAGTGAGCCAGACAGGGTTGCATCCAAGACCCAGTACTTC,CASSEPDRVASKTQYF,TRBJ2-5,TRBV6-1,TRBD1,.
TGTGCCAGCAGCGTAGACCCTGGGGGGGACAGGGAAGTCAATCAGCCCCAGCATTTT,CASSVDPGGDREVNQPQHF,TRBJ1-5,TRBV9,TRBD1,.
TGCAGCGTTGGCGGGGGCCGTCGCGAGCAGTACTTC,CSVGGGRREQYF,TRBJ2-7,TRBV29-1,.,once
TGCAGCGTTTTTGGCCAGCGGGCTTACAATGAGCAGTTCTTC,CSVFGQRAYNEQFF,TRBJ2-1,TRBV29-1,.,once
TGTGCCAGCAGCGTAGGAGGAGACAGGGGCTATGGAAACACCATATATTTT,CASSVGGDRGYGNTIYF,TRBJ1-3,TRBV9,TRBD1,.
TGCGCCAGCAGCTTGGCTCCCCCAGATACGCAGTATTTT,CASSLAPPDTQYF,TRBJ2-3,TRBV5-1,.,.
TGTGCCAGCTCACCCTCAGCGAACACTGAAGCTTTCTTT,CASSPSANTEAFF,TRBJ1-1,TRBV18,.,.
TGTGCTAGCAGTGGGTCGCAGGGTGGAGACAATGAGCAGTTCTTC,CASSGSQGGDNEQFF,TRBJ2-1,TRBV7-7,.,.
TGTGCCAGCAGCACCGCACTTGGGGGGAACGCTGAAGCTTTCTTT,CASSTALGGNAEAFF,TRBJ1-1,TRBV5-6,.,.
TGCAGCGTTGATAGCGGGAACACCGGGGAGCTGTTTTTT,CSVDSGNTGELFF,TRBJ2-2,TRBV29-1,.,.
TGTGCCAGCAGTTCCTCAACTTCGGCGGCTTTCTTT,CASSSSTSAAFF,TRBJ1-1,TRBV28,.,.
TGTGCCAGCAGCGTGTCTAGCGGGAGCTTTGCAGATACGCAGTATTTT,CASSVSSGSFADTQYF,TRBJ2-3,TRBV9,TRBD2,.
TGCGCCAGCAGTGAGCGGGCTAACCAAGAGACCCAGTACTTC,CASSERANQETQYF,TRBJ2-5,TRBV10-1,.,.
TGCGCCAGCAGTGACCCGGGATTAGCCAAAAACATTCAGTACTTC,CASSDPGLAKNIQYF,TRBJ2-4,TRBV10-1,.,once
TGTGCCGGAACCTACGGGAGCCTTTATTTAAACATTCAGTACTTC,CAGTYGSLYLNIQYF,TRBJ2-4,TRBV5-3,.,.
TGTGCCAGCAGCTTGGGTAATCAGCCCCAGCATTTT,CASSLGNQPQHF,TRBJ1-5,TRBV5-5,.,once
TGTGCCAGCAGTTACCCCCCCGGACAGGACCAAGAGACCCAGTACTTC,CASSYPPGQDQETQYF,TRBJ2-5,TRBV6-6,TRBD1,.
TGTGCCAGCGGGGGAGCGGTTATCTCCTACAATGAGCAGTTCTTC,CASGGAVISYNEQFF,TRBJ2-1,TRBV6-1,.,.
TGCAGCGTTGTGGGGGACAGGGGGCCGGTCACTGAAGCTTTCTTT,CSVVGDRGPVTEAFF,TRBJ1-1,TRBV29-1,TRBD1,once
TGTGCCAGCTCAGTCTCCGGCTGGCTGCCAGGGTACACCTTC,CASSVSGWLPGYTF,TRBJ1-2,TRBV18,.,.
TGTGCCAGCAGTGTTTCGGGACAGGGCTCCTACGAGCAGTACTTC,CASSVSGQGSYEQYF,TRBJ2-7,TRBV6-1,TRBD1,.
TGCGCCAGCAGCCCTAGCGGGAGTATTTACGAGCAGTACTTC,CASSPSGSIYEQYF,TRBJ2-7,TRBV10-1,TRBD2,.
TGTGCCAGCAGACTCGGGACAAACCTCGGGGAGGCGCAGTATTTT,CASRLGTNLGEAQYF,TRBJ2-3,TRBV7-8,.,.
TGTGCCAGCTCACCATCAGGGGAAAAACTGTTTTTT,CASSPSGEKLFF,TRBJ1-4,TRBV18,.,.
TGTGCCAGCAGTTTTGGGGGCGGACCGACAGATACGCAGTATTTT,CASSFGGGPTDTQYF,TRBJ2-3,TRBV28,.,.
TGTGCCACCCAAGGGATAGCGGGATACGAGCAGTACTTC,CATQGIAGYEQYF,TRBJ2-7,TRBV6-6,TRBD2,.
TGTGCCAGCACCCAGACCACCAGCGGCGAGCAGTACTTC,CASTQTTSGEQYF,TRBJ2-7,TRBV6-6,.,.
TGTGCCAGCACGGGGCGGAAGGGACAGGGGGTTAACTATGGCTACACCTTC,CASTGRKGQGVNYGYTF,TRBJ1-2,TRBV2,TRBD1,.
TGTGCCAGCAGCCACCGAGCGGGACAGGGGGCGCGGCAGTACTTC,CASSHRAGQGARQYF,TRBJ2-7,TRBV14,TRBD1,.
TGTGCCAGTAGTGCAACCGGGACAGCACGACCCGGGGAGCTGTTTTTT,CASSATGTARPGELFF,TRBJ2-2,TRBV19,TRBD1,.
TGCGCCAGCAGTGACCCGGGACAGTATGGCTACACCTTC,CASSDPGQYGYTF,TRBJ1-2,TRBV5-1,TRBD1,.
TGTGCCAGCAGCTTCAGCTACAATGAGCAGTTCTTC,CASSFSYNEQFF,TRBJ2-1,TRBV7-9,.,.
TGTGCCTGGGGAAGGGAGGAAAATGGCTACACCTTC,CAWGREENGYTF,TRBJ1-2,TRBV30,.,.
TGTGCCAGCAGCTTATTAGGTCAATCCTACAATGAGCAGTTCTTC,CASSLLGQSYNEQFF,TRBJ2-1,TRBV7-2,.,.
TGTGCCATCAGTGAGTCTGCGAGTCCGAGCACAGATACGCAGTATTTT,CAISESASPSTDTQYF,TRBJ2-3,TRBV10-3,.,.
TGCGCCAGCAGCTTGGGGGGTGCTAATGAAAAACTGTTTTTT,CASSLGGANEKLFF,TRBJ1-4,TRBV5-1,.,.
TGTGCCAGCAGTGAGGGGCCTTATCCCACCGGGGAGCTGTTTTTT,CASSEGPYPTGELFF,TRBJ2-2,TRBV2,.,.
TGTGCCAGCAGTTTCGCAGGGACCTACGAGCAGTACTTC,CASSFAGTYEQYF,TRBJ2-7,TRBV28,.,.